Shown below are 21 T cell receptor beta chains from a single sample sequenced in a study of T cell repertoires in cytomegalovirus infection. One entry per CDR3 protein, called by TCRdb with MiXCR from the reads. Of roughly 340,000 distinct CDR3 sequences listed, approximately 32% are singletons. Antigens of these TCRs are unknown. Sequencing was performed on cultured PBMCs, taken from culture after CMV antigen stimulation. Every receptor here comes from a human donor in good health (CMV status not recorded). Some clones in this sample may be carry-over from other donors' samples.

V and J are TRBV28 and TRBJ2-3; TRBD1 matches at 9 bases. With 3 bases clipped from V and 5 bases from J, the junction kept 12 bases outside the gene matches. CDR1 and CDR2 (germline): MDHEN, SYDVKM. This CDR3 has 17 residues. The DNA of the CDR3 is TGTGCCAGCAGTTTTAGTCCCCCGGGACAGGGTTTAGATACGCAGTATTTT. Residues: CASSFSPPGQGLDTQYF.

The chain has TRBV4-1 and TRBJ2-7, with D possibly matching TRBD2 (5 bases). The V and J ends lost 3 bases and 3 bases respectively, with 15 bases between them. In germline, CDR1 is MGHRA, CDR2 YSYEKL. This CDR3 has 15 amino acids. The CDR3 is CASSQGSGISYEQYF. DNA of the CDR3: TGCGCCAGCAGCCAGGGATCCGGGATAAGCTACGAGCAGTACTTC.

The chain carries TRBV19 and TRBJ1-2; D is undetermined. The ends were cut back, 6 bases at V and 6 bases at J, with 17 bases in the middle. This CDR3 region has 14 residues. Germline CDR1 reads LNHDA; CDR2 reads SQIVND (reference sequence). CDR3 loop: CASRPSGGPHGYTF. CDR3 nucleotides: TGTGCCAGTAGGCCCTCAGGCGGACCACATGGCTACACCTTC.

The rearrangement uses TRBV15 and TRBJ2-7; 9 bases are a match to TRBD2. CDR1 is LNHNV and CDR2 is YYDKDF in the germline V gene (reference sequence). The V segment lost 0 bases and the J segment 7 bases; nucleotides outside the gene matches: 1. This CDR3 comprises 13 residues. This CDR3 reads CATSRDLAGEQYF. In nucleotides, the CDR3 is TGTGCCACCAGCAGAGATCTAGCGGGGGAGCAGTACTTC.

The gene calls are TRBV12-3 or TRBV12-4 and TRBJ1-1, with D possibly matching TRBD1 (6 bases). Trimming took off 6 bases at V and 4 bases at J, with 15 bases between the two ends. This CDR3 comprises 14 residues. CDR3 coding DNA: TGTGCCAGCAGGAGTTGGGGGCTTGGCACTGAAGCTTTCTTT. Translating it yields CASRSWGLGTEAFF.

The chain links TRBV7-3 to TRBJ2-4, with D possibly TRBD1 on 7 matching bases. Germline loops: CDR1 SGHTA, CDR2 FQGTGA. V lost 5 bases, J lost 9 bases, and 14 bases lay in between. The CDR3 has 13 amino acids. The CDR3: CASSAGQYSIQYF. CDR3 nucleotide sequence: TGTGCCAGCAGCGCGGGACAGTACAGCATTCAGTACTTC.

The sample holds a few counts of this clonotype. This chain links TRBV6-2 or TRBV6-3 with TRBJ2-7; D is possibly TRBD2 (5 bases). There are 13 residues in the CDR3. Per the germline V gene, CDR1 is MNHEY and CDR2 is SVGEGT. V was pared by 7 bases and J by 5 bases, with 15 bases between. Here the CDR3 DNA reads TGTGCCAGCACCGGCCTAGCACAGAACGAGCAGTACTTC. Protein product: CASTGLAQNEQYF.

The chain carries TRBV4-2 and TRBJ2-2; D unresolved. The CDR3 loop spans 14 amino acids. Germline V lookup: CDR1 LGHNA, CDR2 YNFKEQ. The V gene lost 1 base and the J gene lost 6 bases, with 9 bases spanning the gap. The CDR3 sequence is CASSQGRRAGELFF. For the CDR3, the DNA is TGTGCCAGCAGCCAAGGGAGACGGGCCGGGGAGCTGTTTTTT.

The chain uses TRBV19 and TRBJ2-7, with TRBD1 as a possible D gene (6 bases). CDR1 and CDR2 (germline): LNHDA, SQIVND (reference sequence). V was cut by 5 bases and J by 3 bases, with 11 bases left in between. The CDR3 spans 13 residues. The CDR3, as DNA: TGTGCCAGTAGTCGACAGGAATTCTACGAGCAGTACTTC. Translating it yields CASSRQEFYEQYF.

Here the CDR3 reads CASRIGPTNTEAFF. The CDR3 DNA is TGTGCCAGCCGGATTGGGCCTACGAACACTGAAGCTTTCTTT. The chain employs TRBV2 and TRBJ1-1, with unresolved D. This CDR3 is built from 14 residues. The V gene's germline CDR1 is SNHLY and CDR2 FYNNEI. The V end lost 8 bases, the J end lost 1 base, and 14 bases lay between the germline ends.

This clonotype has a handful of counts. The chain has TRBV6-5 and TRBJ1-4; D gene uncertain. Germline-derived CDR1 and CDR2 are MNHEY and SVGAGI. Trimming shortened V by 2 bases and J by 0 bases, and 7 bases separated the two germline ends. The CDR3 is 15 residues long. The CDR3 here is CASSYGKATNEKLFF. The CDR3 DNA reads TGTGCCAGCAGTTACGGAAAGGCAACTAATGAAAAACTGTTTTTT.

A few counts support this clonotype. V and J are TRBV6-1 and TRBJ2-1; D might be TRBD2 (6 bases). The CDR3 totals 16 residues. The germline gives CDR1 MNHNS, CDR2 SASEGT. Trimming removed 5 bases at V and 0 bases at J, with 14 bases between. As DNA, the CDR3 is TGTGCCAGCAGTTCTCTAGCGAAGAGCTCCTACAATGAGCAGTTCTTC. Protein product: CASSSLAKSSYNEQFF.

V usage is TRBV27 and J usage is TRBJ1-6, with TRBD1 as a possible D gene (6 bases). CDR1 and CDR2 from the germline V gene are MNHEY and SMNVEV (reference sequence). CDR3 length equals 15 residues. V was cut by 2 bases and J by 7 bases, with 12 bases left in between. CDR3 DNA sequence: TGTGCCAGCAGTTTACGACAGGAACAAAATTCACCCCTCCACTTT. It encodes CASSLRQEQNSPLHF.

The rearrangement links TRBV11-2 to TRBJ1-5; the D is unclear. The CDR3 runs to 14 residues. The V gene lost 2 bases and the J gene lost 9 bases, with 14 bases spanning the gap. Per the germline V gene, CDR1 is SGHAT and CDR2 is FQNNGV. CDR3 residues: CASSLSQVDRPQHF. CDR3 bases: TGTGCCAGCAGCTTAAGCCAGGTCGATCGGCCCCAGCATTTT. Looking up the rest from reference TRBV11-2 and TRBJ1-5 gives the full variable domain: EAGVAQSPRYKIIEKRQSVAFWCNPISGHATLYWYQQILGQGPKLLIQFQNNGVVDDSQLPKDRFSAERLKGVDSTLKIQPAKLEDSAVYLCASSLSQVDRPQHFGDGTRLSIL.

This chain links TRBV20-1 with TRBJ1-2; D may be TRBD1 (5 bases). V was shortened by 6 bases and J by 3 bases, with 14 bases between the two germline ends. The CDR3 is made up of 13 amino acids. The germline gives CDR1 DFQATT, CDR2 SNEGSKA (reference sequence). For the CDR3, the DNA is TGCAGTGCCCCCAACGGGGGTGACTATGGCTACACCTTC. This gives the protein CSAPNGGDYGYTF.

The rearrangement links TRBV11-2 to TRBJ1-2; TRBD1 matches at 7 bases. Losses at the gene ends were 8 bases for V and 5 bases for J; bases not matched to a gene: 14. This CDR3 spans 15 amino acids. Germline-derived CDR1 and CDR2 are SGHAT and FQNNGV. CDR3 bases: TGTGCCAGCGTCCGGGACAGTACTACTCTTTATGGCTACACCTTC. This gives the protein CASVRDSTTLYGYTF.

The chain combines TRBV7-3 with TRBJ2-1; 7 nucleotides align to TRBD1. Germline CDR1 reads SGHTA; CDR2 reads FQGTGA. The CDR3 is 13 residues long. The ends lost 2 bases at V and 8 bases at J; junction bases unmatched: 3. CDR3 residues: CASSLDRDDEQFF. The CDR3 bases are TGTGCCAGCAGCTTAGACAGGGACGATGAGCAGTTCTTC.

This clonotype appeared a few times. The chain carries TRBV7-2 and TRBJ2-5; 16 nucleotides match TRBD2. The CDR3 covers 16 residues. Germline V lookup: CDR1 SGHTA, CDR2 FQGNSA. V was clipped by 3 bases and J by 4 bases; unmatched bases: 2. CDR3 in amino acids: CASSLGTSGRGETQYF. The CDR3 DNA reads TGTGCCAGCAGCTTGGGGACTAGCGGGAGGGGAGAGACCCAGTACTTC.

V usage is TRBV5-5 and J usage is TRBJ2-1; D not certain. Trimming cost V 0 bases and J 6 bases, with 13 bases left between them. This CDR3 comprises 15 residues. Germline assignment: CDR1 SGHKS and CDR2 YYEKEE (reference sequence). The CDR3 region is CASSLGGSLANEQFF. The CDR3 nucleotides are TGTGCCAGCAGCTTGGGAGGTAGCTTGGCCAATGAGCAGTTCTTC.

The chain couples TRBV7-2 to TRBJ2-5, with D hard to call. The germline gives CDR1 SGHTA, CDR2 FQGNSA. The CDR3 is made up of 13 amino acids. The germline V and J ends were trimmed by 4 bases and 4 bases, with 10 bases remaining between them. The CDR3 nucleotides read TGTGCCAGCAGCTCAATCCGGATAGAGACCCAGTACTTC. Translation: CASSSIRIETQYF.

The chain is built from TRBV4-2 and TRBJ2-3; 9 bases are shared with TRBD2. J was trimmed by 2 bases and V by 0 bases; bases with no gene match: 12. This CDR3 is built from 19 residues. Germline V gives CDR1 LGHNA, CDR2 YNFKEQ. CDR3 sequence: CASSQESSSSGGFTDTQYF. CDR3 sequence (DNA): TGTGCCAGCAGCCAAGAATCCTCTTCGAGCGGGGGGTTCACAGATACGCAGTATTTT.